A single sample is the source of the 27 T cell receptor beta chains below, sequenced in a study of OX40 agonist ivuxolimab in advanced cancers. Using immunoSEQ multiplex PCR, the repertoire was profiled, and TCRdb retains in-frame clones only, with some absent. Altogether 95,000 to 150,000 clones are present, around 93% being singletons, with the ten largest covering under 0.85%. Specimen: CD4+ or CD8+ T cells sorted from blood, collected in a trial of the OX40 agonist ivuxolimab. The origin of the receptors is an adult with an advanced solid tumor such as melanoma, head and neck, liver or kidney cancer.

V is TRBV6-5 and J is TRBJ1-2; 7 bases match TRBD1. V lost 6 bases to trimming and J lost 3 bases; unmatched junction nucleotides: 7. The CDR3 sequence is 14 residues long. Germline V lookup: CDR1 MNHEY, CDR2 SVGAGI. The CDR3 nucleotides are TGTGCCAGCAGGTTAGGACAGGCCTACTATGGCTACACCTTC. This encodes CASRLGQAYYGYTF.

The V call is TRBV27, the J call TRBJ2-3; no reliable D call. Germline V CDR1 and CDR2: MNHEY, SMNVEV (reference sequence). V lost 0 bases, J lost 2 bases, and 6 bases lay in between. CDR3 length equals 14 residues. The CDR3 here is CASSLSTDTDTQYF. The CDR3 nucleotides read TGTGCCAGCAGTTTATCCACGGACACAGATACGCAGTATTTT.

CDR3: CASSLGQGALLEQYF. Here the CDR3 DNA reads TGTGCCAGCAGCTTAGGACAGGGGGCCCTCCTCGAGCAGTACTTC. The V gene is TRBV7-2, the J gene TRBJ2-5; 10 bases are a match to TRBD1. TRBJ2-7 explains the end of the DNA better; the J call may be wrong. This CDR3 is built from 15 residues. Germline V gene lookup returns CDR1 SGHTA and CDR2 FQGNSA.

The gene calls are TRBV27 and TRBJ2-7, with TRBD2 matching over 8 bases. Germline V gene sequence: CDR1 MNHEY, CDR2 SMNVEV (reference sequence). The CDR3 has 15 residues. Losses at the gene ends were 7 bases for V and 0 bases for J; bases not matched to a gene: 8. CDR3: CASKSQREFSYEQYF. CDR3 nucleotides: TGTGCCAGCAAATCCCAGCGGGAGTTCTCCTACGAGCAGTACTTC.

The chain joins TRBV6-6 to TRBJ2-5; D uncertain. The J call may be in error: the DNA end matches TRBJ2-7 better. Germline CDR1 and CDR2: MNHNY and SVGAGI (reference sequence). This CDR3 is 15 amino acids long. The CDR3 DNA follows: TGTGCCAGCAGTTATTCCACCGGCCAAGCCTACGAGCAGTACTTC. Its protein product is CASSYSTGQAYEQYF.

This clone was observed a single time. The gene calls are TRBV27 and TRBJ1-4, with a tentative D call TRBD1 (6 bases). Trimming took 8 bases from V and 4 from J, leaving 14 bases between them. The CDR3 runs to 14 residues. Germline-derived CDR1 and CDR2 are MNHEY and SMNVEV (reference sequence). The CDR3 DNA reads as TGTGCCAGCCGAACCAGGGGATATAATGAAAAACTGTTTTTT. As protein: CASRTRGYNEKLFF.

This clone was counted between two and nine times. The chain has TRBV10-1 and TRBJ1-4; D is unresolved. The V end was cut by 2 bases, the J end by 8 bases, with 12 bases between. This CDR3 spans 14 amino acids. Germline values: CDR1 WNHNN, CDR2 SYGVQD (reference sequence). The CDR3 DNA is TGCGCCAGCAGTGAGACGACCCAGGTCGAAAAACTGTTTTTT. Its protein product is CASSETTQVEKLFF.

The gene calls are TRBV5-1 and TRBJ2-7; no definite D call. Germline-derived CDR1 and CDR2 are SGHRS and YFSETQ. V lost 4 bases and J 4 bases, leaving 21 bases between the germline ends. The CDR3 has 16 amino acids. As DNA, the CDR3 is TGCGCCAGCAGCGTGGTGGGGTCAGGAGACCCTTACGAGCAGTACTTC. Translating it yields CASSVVGSGDPYEQYF.

The chain couples TRBV7-8 to TRBJ2-7; TRBD1 or TRBD2 may be the D gene (6 bases each). The CDR3 is made up of 15 amino acids. Germline V lookup: CDR1 SGHVS, CDR2 FQNEAQ. Trimming pared 8 bases from V and 0 bases from J, leaving 17 bases between. The CDR3 region is CASGASRGRSYEQYF. The DNA of the CDR3 is TGTGCCAGCGGGGCGTCACGGGGGCGCTCCTACGAGCAGTACTTC.

The CDR3 nucleotides are TGTGCCAGCAGGAGCCGGGGGGGGTTCGAGGATGAAGCTTTCTTT. It specifies CASRSRGGFEDEAFF. V is TRBV25-1 and J is TRBJ1-1; D possibly corresponds to TRBD1 (5 bases). CDR1 MGHDK and CDR2 SYGVNS come from the germline V gene. This CDR3 is 15 amino acids long. Trimming removed 6 bases at V and 7 bases at J, with 21 bases between. Filled out from reference TRBV25-1 and TRBJ1-1, the complete variable domain reads EADIYQTPRYLVIGTGKKITLECSQTMGHDKMYWYQQDPGMELHLIHYSYGVNSTEKGDLSSESTVSRIRTEHFPLTLESARPSHTSQYLCASRSRGGFEDEAFFGQGTRLTVV.

The J gene is TRBJ2-2, the V gene TRBV19; TRBD2 aligns across 10 bases. The J segment lost 7 bases and the V segment lost 0 bases, leaving 5 bases of the junction unmatched. The CDR3 length is 16 residues. CDR1 and CDR2 (germline): LNHDA, SQIVND (reference sequence). The CDR3, as DNA: TGTGCCAGTAGTATAGATTCTAGCGGGAGAGTCGGGGAGCTGTTTTTT. It translates to CASSIDSSGRVGELFF.

This rearrangement joins TRBV7-2 to TRBJ2-7, with TRBD2 matching over 10 bases. The CDR3 contains 14 residues. Trimming at V came to 0 bases and at J to 5 bases, leaving 1 base not matched to a gene. Germline V CDR1 and CDR2: SGHTA, FQGNSA. The CDR3 sequence: CASSLALAGDEQYF. The CDR3 bases are TGTGCCAGCAGCTTAGCGCTAGCGGGAGACGAGCAGTACTTC.

The chain links TRBV7-9 to TRBJ1-5, with D hard to call. The germline CDR1 and CDR2 sequences are SEHNR and FQNEAQ (reference sequence). V lost 8 bases, J lost 2 bases, and 16 bases lay in between. The CDR3 contains 15 residues. The CDR3 region has the DNA TGTGCCAGCTCCCTCGGGGAGGTGGGCAATCAGCCCCAGCATTTT. This sequence encodes CASSLGEVGNQPQHF.

The V and J genes are TRBV15 and TRBJ2-5; D possibly uses TRBD1 or TRBD2 (5 bases each). Germline CDR1 reads LNHNV; CDR2 reads YYDKDF (reference sequence). CDR3 length: 14 amino acids. V shed 1 base and J shed 5 bases, with 11 bases lying between them. This CDR3 is CATSRGRDGETQYF. CDR3 DNA sequence: TGTGCCACCAGCAGAGGCAGGGACGGGGAGACCCAGTACTTC. Full variable domain (missing parts from reference TRBV15 and TRBJ2-5): DAMVIQNPRYQVTQFGKPVTLSCSQTLNHNVMYWYQQKSSQAPKLLFHYYDKDFNNEADTPDNFQSRRPNTSFCFLDIRSPGLGDTAMYLCATSRGRDGETQYFGPGTRLLVL.

V gene TRBV6-5 combines with J gene TRBJ2-1; a possible D gene is TRBD1 (5 bases). This CDR3 region has 15 residues. Per the germline V gene, CDR1 is MNHEY and CDR2 is SVGAGI. V was cut by 0 bases and J by 4 bases, with 10 bases left in between. CDR3 sequence reads: CASSYSTTVYNEQFF. The CDR3, as DNA: TGTGCCAGCAGTTACTCGACGACAGTTTACAATGAGCAGTTCTTC.

The chain has TRBV27 and TRBJ2-3, with D perhaps matching TRBD2 (5 bases). The CDR3 extends over 15 amino acids. Germline values: CDR1 MNHEY, CDR2 SMNVEV (reference sequence). V dropped 6 bases and J dropped 4 bases, with 17 bases sitting between them. The CDR3 region is CASSLVVTGSDTQYF. The CDR3 coding sequence is TGTGCCAGCAGCCTGGTGGTCACGGGGTCAGATACGCAGTATTTT.

The rearrangement links TRBV30 to TRBJ1-5; no clear D. CDR3 size: 13 residues. The germline CDR1 and CDR2 sequences are GTSNPN and SVGIG (reference sequence). V was shortened by 2 bases and J by 4 bases, with 9 bases between the two germline ends. CDR3 sequence reads: CAWSPRLNQPQHF. The DNA of the CDR3 is TGTGCCTGGAGTCCCCGGCTTAATCAGCCCCAGCATTTT.

V and J are TRBV7-9 and TRBJ2-7; 11 nucleotides line up with TRBD1. V was clipped by 5 bases and J by 4 bases; unmatched bases: 4. Germline V gene lookup returns CDR1 SEHNR and CDR2 FQNEAQ (reference sequence). The CDR3 extends over 14 amino acids. The CDR3 loop is CASSIGTGGYEQYF. CDR3 in DNA: TGTGCCAGCAGCATCGGGACAGGGGGGTACGAGCAGTACTTC.

The chain uses TRBV6-6 and TRBJ2-2; D is perhaps TRBD2 (7 bases). V lost 5 bases to trimming and J lost 4 bases, with 17 bases between them. CDR1 and CDR2 from the germline V gene are MNHNY and SVGAGI (reference sequence). This CDR3 has 16 residues. This CDR3 reads CASSPGKGGGTGELFF. The CDR3 DNA is TGTGCCAGCAGTCCAGGGAAAGGGGGGGGCACCGGGGAGCTGTTTTTT.

This chain connects TRBV5-1 to TRBJ1-2; 8 bases are shared with TRBD1. Germline-derived CDR1 and CDR2 are SGHRS and YFSETQ. The CDR3 spans 14 residues. Trimming took 4 bases from V and 4 from J; bases not matched to a gene: 6. The CDR3 DNA is TGCGCCAGCAGCGGGTCCACAGGGGGCTATGGCTACACCTTC. This codes for CASSGSTGGYGYTF.

This chain links TRBV10-3 with TRBJ1-1; D gene ambiguous. The CDR3 sequence is 14 residues long. The germline V gene has CDR1 ENHRY and CDR2 SYGVKD. With 10 bases removed from V and 0 bases from J, the gap between germline ends came to 15 bases. In DNA form, the CDR3 reads TGTGCCAGTCACACCCGAGGGATGAACACTGAAGCTTTCTTT. Translating gives CASHTRGMNTEAFF.

The chain joins TRBV5-4 to TRBJ2-7; D perhaps matches TRBD2 (6 bases). The CDR3 runs 13 residues. V gave up 2 bases and J gave up 4 bases, with 10 bases separating them. Germline CDR1 SGHNT, CDR2 YYREEE (reference sequence). The CDR3 region has the DNA TGTGCCAGCAGCTTTAGCGGCGCGTACGAGCAGTACTTC. It translates to CASSFSGAYEQYF.

This chain connects TRBV28 to TRBJ1-5, with D possibly matching TRBD1 (6 bases). V gave up 7 bases and J gave up 0 bases, with 13 bases separating them. The CDR3 is made up of 15 amino acids. Germline CDR1 is MDHEN and CDR2 is SYDVKM. The CDR3 DNA reads as TGTGCCAGCACCGCCGGGGGCCATAGCAATCAGCCCCAGCATTTT. Encoded protein: CASTAGGHSNQPQHF.

V and J are TRBV9 and TRBJ2-3; D is unclear. This CDR3 spans 15 amino acids. Germline V gene lookup returns CDR1 SGDLS and CDR2 YYNGEE. Trimming pared 3 bases from V and 1 base from J, leaving 12 bases between. CDR3 protein: CASSGGGLGTDTQYF. CDR3 nucleotides: TGTGCCAGCAGCGGGGGTGGATTGGGCACAGATACGCAGTATTTT. Full variable domain (rest looked up from reference TRBV9 and TRBJ2-3): DSGVTQTPKHLITATGQRVTLRCSPRSGDLSVYWYQQSLDQGLQFLIQYYNGEERAKGNILERFSAQQFPDLHSELNLSSLELGDSALYFCASSGGGLGTDTQYFGPGTRLTVL.

This clone was observed a single time. The V call is TRBV28, the J call TRBJ1-4; D remains unclear. Germline CDR1 reads MDHEN; CDR2 reads SYDVKM. Deletions cut 2 bases from V and 8 bases from J, with 6 bases between. The CDR3 is 12 residues long. CDR3 nucleotides: TGTGCCAGCAGTTTAGAGGGCGAAAAACTGTTTTTT. It encodes CASSLEGEKLFF.

The chain recombines TRBV28 with TRBJ2-7; no reliable D call. V shed 2 bases and J shed 0 bases, with 5 bases lying between them. CDR1 and CDR2 from the germline V gene are MDHEN and SYDVKM. The CDR3 length is 13 residues. CDR3 in amino acids: CASSLQLSYEQYF. The CDR3 coding sequence is TGTGCCAGCAGTTTACAGCTCTCCTACGAGCAGTACTTC.

The genes are TRBV6-5 and TRBJ2-2, with TRBD2 identical over 12 bases. V lost 5 bases and J lost 7; bases outside the gene matches: 5. The CDR3 runs 15 residues. Germline loops: CDR1 MNHEY, CDR2 SVGAGI. CDR3 DNA sequence: TGTGCCAGCAGTATACTAGCGGGAGGTCACGGGGAGCTGTTTTTT. Amino acids: CASSILAGGHGELFF.